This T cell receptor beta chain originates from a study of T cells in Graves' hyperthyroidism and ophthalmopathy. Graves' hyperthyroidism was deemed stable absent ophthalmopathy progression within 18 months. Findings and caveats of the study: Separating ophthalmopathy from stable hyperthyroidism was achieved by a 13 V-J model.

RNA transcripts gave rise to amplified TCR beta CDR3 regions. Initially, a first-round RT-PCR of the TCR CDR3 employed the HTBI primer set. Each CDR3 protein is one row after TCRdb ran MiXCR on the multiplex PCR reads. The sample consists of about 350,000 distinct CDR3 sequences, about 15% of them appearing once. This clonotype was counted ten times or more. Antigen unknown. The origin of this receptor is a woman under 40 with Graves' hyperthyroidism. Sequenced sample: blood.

In DNA form, the CDR3 reads TGTGCCAGCAGTTACCGGGACAGGGGGCGCGGCGAGCAGTTCTTC. Encoded protein: CASSYRDRGRGEQFF. The rearrangement links TRBV6-2 or TRBV6-3 to TRBJ2-1, with TRBD1 matching 12 bases. Germline CDR1 MNHEY, CDR2 SVGEGT. J lost 10 bases, V lost 2 bases, and 6 bases had no gene match. This CDR3 is 15 amino acids long.